One TCR beta chain is described in this entry. Its target is unknown. One entry per CDR3 protein results from TCRdb running MiXCR on the 5' RACE reads. Of approximately 150,000 distinct CDR3 sequences listed, 13% were seen once; the top ten hold 2.5% to 3.5%. V shed 3 bases, J shed 7 bases, and the junction held 1 base outside the gene matches. Germline lookup yields CDR1 SGHRS and CDR2 YFSETQ. There are 12 residues in the CDR3. The sample is drawn from a study of T-cell memory formation after mild COVID-19. Study results and limitations: Some responding clones appeared in pre-infection memory, suggesting cross-reactive memory joined. SARS-CoV-2 specificity of second-wave clones peaking day 37 was unconfirmed.

The sample was PBMCs or a T cell subset sorted from them (not recorded which). The chain combines TRBV5-1 with TRBJ2-7; 10 nucleotides align to TRBD2. The TCR comes from a man between 18 and 35 years old who had mild COVID-19 (a few samples of this study predate the infection). Cell type and time point are not known. The CDR3 DNA reads TGCGCCAGCAGCTGGACTAGCGGAGAGCAGTACTTC. Residues: CASSWTSGEQYF.